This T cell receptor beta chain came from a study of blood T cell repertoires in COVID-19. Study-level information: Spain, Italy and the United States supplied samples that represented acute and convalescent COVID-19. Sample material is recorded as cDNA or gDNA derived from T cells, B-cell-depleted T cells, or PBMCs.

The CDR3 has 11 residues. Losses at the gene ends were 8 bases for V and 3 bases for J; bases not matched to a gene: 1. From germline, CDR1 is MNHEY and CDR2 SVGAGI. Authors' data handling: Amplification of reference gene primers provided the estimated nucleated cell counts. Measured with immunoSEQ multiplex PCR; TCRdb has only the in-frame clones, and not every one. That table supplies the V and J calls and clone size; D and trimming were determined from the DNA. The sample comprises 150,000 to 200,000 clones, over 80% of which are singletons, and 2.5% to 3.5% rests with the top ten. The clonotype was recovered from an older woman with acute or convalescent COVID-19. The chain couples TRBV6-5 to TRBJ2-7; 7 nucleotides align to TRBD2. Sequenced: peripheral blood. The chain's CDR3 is CASQRGYEQYF. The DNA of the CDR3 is TGTGCCAGCCAGCGGGGCTACGAGCAGTACTTC.